This section outlines one T cell receptor (beta chain) sequence together with its context. Its specificity is unknown. Every sample had a minimum of 6 million PBMCs isolated. The CDR3 contains 13 residues. Per the germline V gene, CDR1 is DFQATT and CDR2 is SNEGSKA (reference sequence). V was pared by 3 bases and J by 0 bases, with 9 bases between. The data are from a study of blood T cells in healthy people across ages. Background on the study: Per two T cells, about one barcoded beta molecule was captured through template switching.

Points from the study as a whole: Aged donors had fewer naive CD4+ cells and lower diversity than long-lived donors.

Alongside a J-beta primer mix, a sample-barcoded 5' primer served in a second PCR lasting roughly 7 to 11 cycles. One entry per CDR3 protein, called by TCRdb with MiXCR from the 5' RACE reads. The profile covers roughly 1.5 million distinct CDR3 sequences, with approximately 43% appearing a single time and just over 4% taken by the ten largest. The V gene is TRBV20-1, the J gene TRBJ2-7, with TRBD1 as a possible D gene (6 bases). Input material: blood. This receptor was obtained from a woman aged 18 to 35 in good health. For the CDR3, the DNA is TGCAGTGCTAGGTTGACAGGCTCCTACGAGCAGTACTTC. Its translation: CSARLTGSYEQYF.